What follows are 14 T cell receptor beta chains derived from one specimen sequenced in a study of Ad26.COV2.S vaccination and SARS-CoV-2 variants. Only in-frame clones appear in the TCRdb table, and some are missing; sequencing was by immunoSEQ multiplex PCR. The sample has approximately 300,000 clones; roughly 84% are singletons. Treatment here: roughly 19 received Ad26.COV2.S at low or high dose, single or two shots; 5 received placebo; per-sample allocation not given. Repertoires come from day 63 after the first vaccine or placebo injection. Sequencing used peripheral blood, obtained in a trial of Ad26.COV2.S vaccine versus placebo. These receptors were obtained from a person aged 18 to 59 who received the Ad26.COV2.S COVID-19 vaccine or a placebo.

This clone was counted a single time. The chain has TRBV19 and TRBJ1-4; D gene ambiguous. V lost 5 bases and J lost 4, with 14 bases in between. This CDR3 is 15 amino acids long. Germline loops: CDR1 LNHDA, CDR2 SQIVND (reference sequence). The CDR3 bases are TGTGCCAGTAGTCCCCGGAGGGAGATTAATGAAAAACTGTTTTTT. Translating gives CASSPRREINEKLFF. Filled out from reference TRBV19 and TRBJ1-4, the complete variable domain reads DGGITQSPKYLFRKEGQNVTLSCEQNLNHDAMYWYRQDPGQGLRLIYYSQIVNDFQKGDIAEGYSVSREKKESFPLTVTSAQKNPTAFYLCASSPRREINEKLFFGSGTQLSVL.

The chain employs TRBV7-9 and TRBJ2-5; no firm D call. The V gene's germline CDR1 is SEHNR and CDR2 FQNEAQ (reference sequence). Trimming removed 4 bases at V and 5 bases at J, with 17 bases between. The CDR3 is made up of 15 amino acids. The CDR3 sequence is CASSSRRPLGETQYF. CDR3 coding DNA: TGTGCCAGCAGCTCGAGGCGCCCTTTGGGGGAGACCCAGTACTTC.

This clone has a single count. The chain uses TRBV3-1 (or the pseudogene TRBV3-2) and TRBJ1-1; D unclear. Germline CDR1 is LGHDT and CDR2 is YNNKEL (reference sequence). Trimming shortened V by 0 bases and J by 10 bases, and 9 bases separated the two germline ends. This CDR3 has 12 residues. The CDR3 DNA follows: TGTGCCAGCAGCCAAGAGGGGTTCGTAGCTTTCTTT. It is translated as CASSQEGFVAFF.

This chain links TRBV4-1 with TRBJ1-1; no definite D call. V dropped 1 base and J dropped 6 bases, with 12 bases sitting between them. CDR1 is MGHRA, CDR2 YSYEKL, per germline. This CDR3 has 14 residues. The CDR3 region has the DNA TGCGCCAGCAGCCAAGCTACCCTAACCGCTGAAGCTTTCTTT. Its protein is CASSQATLTAEAFF.

The V gene is TRBV18, the J gene TRBJ1-2; tentative D call: TRBD1 (5 bases). Germline V CDR1 and CDR2: KGHSH, LQKENI. Trimming stripped 5 bases from V and 4 bases from J, with 11 bases between. The CDR3 contains 13 residues. The CDR3 loop is CASSAGPTYGYTF. The CDR3 nucleotides read TGTGCCAGCTCAGCGGGACCTACCTATGGCTACACCTTC.

This clone was recorded once. V usage is TRBV7-6 and J usage is TRBJ2-5, with D possibly TRBD1 on 5 matching bases. Germline V gene lookup returns CDR1 SGHVS and CDR2 FNYEAQ. The germline V and J ends were trimmed by 3 bases and 3 bases, with 8 bases remaining between them. The CDR3 covers 13 residues. DNA of the CDR3: TGTGCCAGCAGCTTTGGACACAAAGAGACCCAGTACTTC. Protein sequence: CASSFGHKETQYF.

This clone was counted a single time. V usage is TRBV10-2 and J usage is TRBJ1-6; D may be TRBD1 (6 bases). This CDR3 spans 13 amino acids. V lost 6 bases and J lost 10, with 13 bases in between. CDR1 and CDR2 from the germline V gene are WSHSY and SAAADI. The CDR3 DNA follows: TGCGCCAGCAGCGGACAGCGGCAGTCACCCCTCCACTTT. This translates into CASSGQRQSPLHF.

This chain uses TRBV24-1 with TRBJ1-2; no definite D call. V was clipped by 4 bases and J by 4 bases, with 12 bases between them. Germline CDR1 reads KGHDR; CDR2 reads SFDVKD. This CDR3 has 14 amino acids. CDR3 region: CATSDSTVGYGYTF. CDR3 DNA sequence: TGTGCCACCAGTGACTCAACAGTGGGCTATGGCTACACCTTC.

Notes on this clone: Different DNA sequences within this sample yield the same CDR3. This chain joins TRBV18 and TRBJ2-3; 13 bases align to TRBD2. With 3 bases clipped from V and 4 bases from J, the junction kept 1 base outside the gene matches. In germline, CDR1 is KGHSH, CDR2 LQKENI. The CDR3 is 15 amino acids. CDR3 sequence (DNA): TGTGCCAGCTCACCCGGACTAGCGGGGGCAGATACGCAGTATTTT. This codes for CASSPGLAGADTQYF.

The V gene is TRBV7-2, the J gene TRBJ2-5, with 9 bases lining up with TRBD2. The CDR3 runs 16 residues. Looked up from germline, CDR1 is SGHTA and CDR2 is FQGNSA. Trimming took 5 bases from V and 4 from J; bases not matched to a gene: 11. The CDR3 loop reads CASSPSRAGGGETQYF. The CDR3 DNA sequence: TGTGCCAGCAGCCCCTCTAGAGCGGGGGGCGGAGAGACCCAGTACTTC.

Comment on this clone: The germline gene is not matched at one end of the junction; a read error may be the cause. The rearrangement joins TRBV15 to TRBJ2-6, with D perhaps assigned TRBD1 or TRBD2 (5 bases each). Germline V gene lookup returns CDR1 LNHNV and CDR2 YYDKDF (reference sequence). This CDR3 region has 18 residues. The chain's CDR3 is CATGRGDGPISGANVLTF. CDR3 nucleotide sequence: TGTGCCACCGGCAGAGGGGACGGGCCCATCTCTGGGGCCAACGTCCTGACTTTC. The full variable domain, its missing parts supplied by reference TRBV15 and TRBJ2-6, is DAMVIQNPRYQVTQFGKPVTLSCSQTLNHNVMYWYQQKSSQAPKLLFHYYDKDFNNEADTPDNFQSRRPNTSFCFLDIRSPGLGDTAMYLCATGRGDGPISGANVLTFGAGSRLTVL.

The chain couples TRBV9 to TRBJ2-5; tentative D call: TRBD2 (6 bases). The germline CDR1 and CDR2 sequences are SGDLS and YYNGEE. The CDR3 totals 15 residues. V shed 4 bases and J shed 0 bases, with 13 bases lying between them. The CDR3 DNA is TGTGCCAGCAGCCCCTACGGGGGAAACCAAGAGACCCAGTACTTC. Encoded protein: CASSPYGGNQETQYF.

J is TRBJ2-2 and V is TRBV18; no definite D call. The CDR3 runs to 14 residues. In germline, CDR1 is KGHSH, CDR2 LQKENI. V was shortened by 3 bases and J by 1 base, with 6 bases between the two germline ends. CDR3 region: CASSPQENTGELFF. The CDR3 nucleotides read TGTGCCAGCTCACCCCAGGAGAACACCGGGGAGCTGTTTTTT.

V usage is TRBV27 and J usage is TRBJ2-7; either TRBD1 or TRBD2 may supply D (6 bases each). This CDR3 contains 15 residues. The germline V gene has CDR1 MNHEY and CDR2 SMNVEV (reference sequence). The ends were cut back, 5 bases at V and 3 bases at J, with 17 bases in the middle. This chain's CDR3 is CASSHLRGGIYEQYF. The DNA for the CDR3 is TGTGCCAGCAGTCACCTTCGAGGGGGGATCTACGAGCAGTACTTC.